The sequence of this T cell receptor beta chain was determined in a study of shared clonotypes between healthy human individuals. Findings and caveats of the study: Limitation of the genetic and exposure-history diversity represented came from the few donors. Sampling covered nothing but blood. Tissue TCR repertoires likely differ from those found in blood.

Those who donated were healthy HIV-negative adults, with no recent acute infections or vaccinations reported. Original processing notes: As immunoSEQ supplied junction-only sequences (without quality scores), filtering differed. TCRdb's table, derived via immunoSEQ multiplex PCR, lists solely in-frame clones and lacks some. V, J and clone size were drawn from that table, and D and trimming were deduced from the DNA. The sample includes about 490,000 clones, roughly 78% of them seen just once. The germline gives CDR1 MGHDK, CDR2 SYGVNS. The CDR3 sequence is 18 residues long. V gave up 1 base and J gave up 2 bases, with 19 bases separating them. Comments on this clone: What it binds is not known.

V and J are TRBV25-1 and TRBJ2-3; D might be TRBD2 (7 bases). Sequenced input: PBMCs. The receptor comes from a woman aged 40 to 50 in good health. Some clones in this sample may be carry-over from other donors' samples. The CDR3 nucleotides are TGTGCCAGCAGTGAATTAAGGGGGACGGGAGGCCCCACAGATACGCAGTATTTT. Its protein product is CASSELRGTGGPTDTQYF.